The rows below give T cell receptor beta chains drawn from one sample of a study of blood T cell repertoires in COVID-19. Assay used: immunoSEQ multiplex PCR; TCRdb lists only in-frame clones, some missing. The data hold about 130,000 clones, with roughly three quarters observed a single time. The specimen was peripheral blood. Every receptor here comes from a man between 40 and 49 years old with active or convalescent COVID-19. The CDR3 runs from the conserved cysteine through the conserved F or W. A D gene is named only where the DNA matches it firmly. Not every row has a clone size; where given, it reads once, few, many or a size class.

abundance | d_gene | j_gene | v_gene | CDR3nt | CDR3aa
NA | TRBD1 | TRBJ1-4 | TRBV29-1 | TGCAGCGCCCGAAGCGGGCAGGGGGGCGAAAAACTGTTTTTT | CSARSGQGGEKLFF
NA | TRBD1 | TRBJ1-2 | TRBV5-4 | TGTGCCAGCAGCTCTCCGGACAGGGCTGACTATGGCTACACCTTC | CASSSPDRADYGYTF
NA | NA | TRBJ2-1 | TRBV5-6 | TGTGCCAGCAGCTTGGCAGGGGCGGAAAATGAGCAGTTCTTC | CASSLAGAENEQFF
once | NA | TRBJ1-1 | TRBV7-2 | TGTGCCAGCAGCTGGGCGAACACTGAAGCTTTCTTT | CASSWANTEAFF
NA | TRBD1 | TRBJ2-7 | TRBV7-8 | TGTGCCAGCAGCCGAGGGACAGGGGCCTCCTACGAGCAGTACTTC | CASSRGTGASYEQYF
NA | NA | TRBJ1-5 | TRBV19 | TGTGCCAGTGGTCAGGGGCATCAGCCCCAGCATTTT | CASGQGHQPQHF
NA | TRBD1 | TRBJ2-5 | TRBV29-1 | TGCAGCGTTGATTGGCAGGGGGCTGAAGAGACCCAGTACTTC | CSVDWQGAEETQYF
NA | TRBD2 | TRBJ2-1 | TRBV20-1 | TGCAGTGCCCTTAGCGGGATTGAGCAGTTCTTC | CSALSGIEQFF
NA | NA | TRBJ1-1 | TRBV28 | TGTGCCAGCAGTCCCCTGTACAGCCCGAACACTGAAGCTTTCTTT | CASSPLYSPNTEAFF
NA | NA | TRBJ2-7 | TRBV7-9 | TGTGCCAGCAGCCCCTCCCATGGGCTAGCGATCTACGAGCAGTACTTC | CASSPSHGLAIYEQYF
NA | TRBD1 | TRBJ2-7 | TRBV29-1 | TGCAGCGCGTGGACAGGGACCGAGCAGTACTTC | CSAWTGTEQYF
NA | NA | TRBJ2-7 | TRBV7-2 | TGTGCCAACAGCAACCCCTTCGGGGGCTCCTACGAGCAGTACTTC | CANSNPFGGSYEQYF
NA | NA | TRBJ2-7 | TRBV7-3 | TGTGCCAGCAGCTCCCAAGGGAGAGTGAGCTCCTACGAGCAGTACTTC | CASSSQGRVSSYEQYF
once | TRBD1 | TRBJ1-2 | TRBV11-2 | TGTGCCAGCAGCCCCATTGCGGGACAGGGGAATGGCTACACCTTC | CASSPIAGQGNGYTF
NA | NA | TRBJ2-7 | TRBV6-1 | TGTGCCAGCAGTGAAGGGAACAGACGGGATCGCTACGAGCAGTACTTC | CASSEGNRRDRYEQYF
NA | TRBD1 | TRBJ2-7 | TRBV7-6 | TGTGCCAGCAGCTTAGCAGAGGACAGGGGGCTACGCGAGCAGTACTTC | CASSLAEDRGLREQYF
NA | TRBD2 | TRBJ2-3 | TRBV28 | TGTGCCAGCAACCCATCCGCGCTAGCGGGACGAGATACGCAGTATTTT | CASNPSALAGRDTQYF
NA | TRBD2 | TRBJ2-2 | TRBV2 | TGTGCCAGCAAGCGGGAGGGCCCCCCCGGGGAGCTGTTTTTT | CASKREGPPGELFF
NA | NA | TRBJ1-2 | TRBV24-1 | TGTGCCACCAGTGACCGACAGGTGACGCATTTGGGGGGCTACACCTTC | CATSDRQVTHLGGYTF
NA | TRBD1 | TRBJ1-2 | TRBV7-9 | TGTGCCACCGACAGGGCCTATGGCTACACCTTC | CATDRAYGYTF
NA | NA | TRBJ1-1 | TRBV6-5 | TGTGCCAGCACTTCTTTCAGGGGTAAGAACACTGAAGCTTTCTTT | CASTSFRGKNTEAFF
NA | TRBD1 | TRBJ2-2 | TRBV2 | TGTGCCAGCAAAAACAGGGGGCCAAACACCGGGGAGCTGTTTTTT | CASKNRGPNTGELFF
few | NA | TRBJ1-1 | TRBV6-6 | TGTGCCAGCAGTTACACGGAGGTGAACACTGAAGCTTTCTTT | CASSYTEVNTEAFF
NA | NA | TRBJ2-7 | TRBV19 | TGTGCCAGTAGTATTATTCAGGGGTACGAGCAGTACTTC | CASSIIQGYEQYF